These 22 T cell receptor beta chains share one sample of origin, sequenced in a study of shared clonotypes between healthy human individuals. It was CD45RO-negative cells, positively selected for CCR7, that made up naive CD8 cells, with terminally differentiated effector memory CD45RA+ cells excluded. The data were produced by immunoSEQ multiplex PCR, yet TCRdb's version contains in-frame clones alone and is incomplete. The sample lists some 2,100,000 clones; approximately 94% were seen once. Input material: naive CD8+ T cells from PBMCs. All receptors come from a man aged 18 to 29 in good health. Some clones in this sample may be carry-over from other donors' samples.

Written as DNA, the CDR3 is TGTGCCAGCAGAGGACCGGGACTTTACTCCTACGAGCAGTACTTC. Protein sequence: CASRGPGLYSYEQYF. The rearrangement links TRBV28 to TRBJ2-7; tentatively, D is TRBD2 (6 bases). Trimming removed 6 bases from V and 0 bases from J, with 15 bases in between. The CDR3 has 15 residues. CDR1 and CDR2 (germline): MDHEN, SYDVKM. Using reference TRBV28 and TRBJ2-7 for the parts outside the CDR3, the full variable domain is DVKVTQSSRYLVKRTGEKVFLECVQDMDHENMFWYRQDPGLGLRLIYFSYDVKMKEKGDIPEGYSVSREKKERFSLILESASTNQTSMYLCASRGPGLYSYEQYFGPGTRLTVT.

In regard to this clone: Other DNA sequences from this sample encode an identical CDR3 as well. The rearrangement joins TRBV7-2 to TRBJ1-2; D unresolved. The length of the CDR3 is 12 residues. V was cut by 5 bases and J by 3 bases, with 7 bases left in between. Germline CDR1 reads SGHTA; CDR2 reads FQGNSA. The CDR3 protein is CASSPRDYGYTF. The CDR3 bases are TGTGCCAGCAGCCCAAGGGACTATGGCTACACCTTC.

V is TRBV6-5 and J is TRBJ2-3; TRBD2 matches at 10 bases. Germline V gene sequence: CDR1 MNHEY, CDR2 SVGAGI. The CDR3 loop spans 13 amino acids. DNA of the CDR3: TGTGCGATCGGACTAGCGGGCACAGATACGCAGTATTTT. Its protein product is CAIGLAGTDTQYF.

This clone was recorded only once. This CDR3 reads CASSLRAGRETQYF. CDR3 in DNA: TGCGCCAGCAGCTTGAGGGCCGGACGAGAGACCCAGTACTTC. The chain recombines TRBV5-1 with TRBJ2-5; D not certain. The germline gives CDR1 SGHRS, CDR2 YFSETQ. Trimming pared 1 base from V and 4 bases from J, leaving 11 bases between. The length of the CDR3 is 14 residues.

With respect to this clone: Other DNA sequences from this sample encode an identical CDR3 as well. The chain couples TRBV11-2 to TRBJ1-1; D not certain. Germline loops: CDR1 SGHAT, CDR2 FQNNGV. V was cut by 2 bases and J by 1 base, with 8 bases left in between. The length of the CDR3 is 14 residues. CDR3 bases: TGTGCCAGCAGCTTAAGAGGCGGGAACACTGAAGCTTTCTTT. Protein: CASSLRGGNTEAFF.

V and J are TRBV10-3 and TRBJ2-7; possibly TRBD2 for D (6 bases). CDR3 length equals 16 residues. Trimming stripped 2 bases from V and 5 bases from J, with 19 bases between. CDR1 is ENHRY and CDR2 is SYGVKD in the germline V gene. CDR3 protein: CAISERGTREFDEQYF. DNA of the CDR3: TGTGCCATCAGTGAGCGGGGGACTCGGGAGTTTGACGAGCAGTACTTC.

This clone was counted a single time. CDR3: CASREGGSAWVEQYF. CDR3 in DNA: TGTGCCAGCAGGGAAGGGGGTTCTGCTTGGGTCGAGCAGTACTTC. V usage is TRBV27 and J usage is TRBJ2-7; perhaps TRBD1 as D (6 bases). CDR1 is MNHEY, CDR2 SMNVEV, per germline (reference sequence). Trimming left V 6 bases short and J 6 bases short, with 21 bases between. CDR3 length equals 15 residues.

The chain uses TRBV27 and TRBJ2-1; D may be TRBD2 (6 bases). Germline V lookup: CDR1 MNHEY, CDR2 SMNVEV (reference sequence). V lost 5 bases and J 2 bases, leaving 16 bases between the germline ends. The CDR3 is 16 amino acids. The CDR3 DNA reads as TGTGCCAGCAGTCTCTCCCCAGCGGGCACCTACAATGAGCAGTTCTTC. It encodes CASSLSPAGTYNEQFF.

V and J are TRBV10-2 and TRBJ1-3; D is undetermined. Germline lookup yields CDR1 WSHSY and CDR2 SAAADI. V was trimmed by 6 bases and J by 9 bases, leaving 18 bases between them. The CDR3 is 14 residues long. In DNA form, the CDR3 reads TGCGCCAGCAGCGAGACGGGTCTGGAAAGCACCATATATTTT. Residues: CASSETGLESTIYF.

V gene TRBV13 combines with J gene TRBJ2-2, with TRBD2 as a possible D gene (6 bases). CDR1 is PRHDT, CDR2 FYEKMQ, per germline (reference sequence). V was clipped by 3 bases and J by 5 bases, with 13 bases between them. The CDR3 has 15 residues. DNA for the CDR3: TGTGCCAGCAGCTTGGGAGGCGTTAGGACCGGGGAGCTGTTTTTT. Protein product: CASSLGGVRTGELFF.

V is TRBV11-2 and J is TRBJ2-3, with D possibly being TRBD1 (6 bases). Germline lookup yields CDR1 SGHAT and CDR2 FQNNGV. V lost 1 base and J lost 4, with 12 bases in between. This CDR3 is 15 amino acids long. The CDR3 loop is CASSLGTVRADTQYF. The DNA of the CDR3 is TGTGCCAGCAGCTTAGGGACAGTCAGGGCAGATACGCAGTATTTT.

The chain links TRBV7-8 to TRBJ1-2; TRBD1 matches 7 bases. This CDR3 region has 15 residues. V was pared by 1 base and J by 5 bases, with 7 bases of the junction left unmatched. The germline CDR1 and CDR2 sequences are SGHVS and FQNEAQ. In DNA form, the CDR3 reads TGTGCCAGCAGCTTAGGCGGGACAGCTCATTATGGCTACACCTTC. Translated, it gives CASSLGGTAHYGYTF.

CDR3 sequence reads: CASSLDLAGEHDIQYF. The CDR3 DNA reads TGTGCCAGCAGCTTAGATCTAGCGGGAGAGCATGACATTCAGTACTTC. The chain combines TRBV11-2 with TRBJ2-4; 10 bases agree with TRBD2. CDR1 and CDR2 from the germline V gene are SGHAT and FQNNGV. V shed 0 bases, J shed 8 bases, and the junction held 7 bases outside the gene matches. The CDR3 has 16 amino acids.

V and J are TRBV6-5 and TRBJ2-7; D perhaps matches TRBD1 (5 bases). With 0 bases removed from V and 2 bases from J, the gap between germline ends came to 8 bases. The CDR3 is made up of 14 amino acids. Per the germline V gene, CDR1 is MNHEY and CDR2 is SVGAGI. DNA of the CDR3: TGTGCCAGCAGTTACTCGACGACAGCCTACGAGCAGTACTTC. Translated, it gives CASSYSTTAYEQYF.

This chain connects TRBV6-1 to TRBJ2-2; weak D call: TRBD2 (6 bases). The CDR3 contains 14 residues. Germline V gives CDR1 MNHNS, CDR2 SASEGT. The V end lost 4 bases, the J end lost 7 bases, and 13 bases lay between the germline ends. CDR3 sequence: CASSGWEASGELFF. In DNA, the CDR3 is TGTGCCAGCAGTGGGTGGGAGGCGAGCGGGGAGCTGTTTTTT.

This clone was seen a single time. This sequence joins TRBV4-1 and TRBJ1-4; D is undetermined. V was shortened by 0 bases and J by 7 bases, with 18 bases between the two germline ends. The CDR3 sequence is 17 residues long. Germline V gene data show CDR1 as MGHRA and CDR2 as YSYEKL. The CDR3 sequence is CASSQDHKSARAEKLFF. The CDR3 bases are TGCGCCAGCAGCCAAGATCATAAATCGGCTAGGGCTGAAAAACTGTTTTTT.

This chain joins TRBV19 and TRBJ1-5, with TRBD1 matching over 11 bases. The CDR3 length is 16 residues. With 5 bases clipped from V and 7 bases from J, the junction kept 10 bases outside the gene matches. Germline V gives CDR1 LNHDA, CDR2 SQIVND (reference sequence). This CDR3 is CASSADRGPEGQPQHF. The DNA for the CDR3 is TGTGCCAGTAGTGCGGACAGGGGGCCGGAGGGACAGCCCCAGCATTTT.

V usage is TRBV10-2 and J usage is TRBJ2-5; 9 bases map to TRBD1. The junction had 7 bases not matched to a gene; V was cut back by 3 bases and J by 5 bases. CDR3 length: 15 amino acids. Germline values: CDR1 WSHSY, CDR2 SAAADI. The DNA for the CDR3 is TGCGCCAGCAGTGAAGGACAGGGGTCGTTGGAGACCCAGTACTTC. Protein: CASSEGQGSLETQYF.

This clone is a singleton in its sample. V and J are TRBV6-1 and TRBJ2-5; possibly TRBD1 for D (5 bases). This CDR3 spans 12 amino acids. V was cut by 11 bases and J by 2 bases, with 12 bases left in between. Germline V gene lookup returns CDR1 MNHNS and CDR2 SASEGT. The CDR3 region is CALDQGQETQYF. As DNA, the CDR3 is TGTGCCCTCGACCAGGGACAAGAGACCCAGTACTTC.

CDR3 sequence reads: CASSETGLLNTEAFF. In nucleotides, the CDR3 is TGTGCCAGCAGTGAAACGGGACTGCTGAACACTGAAGCTTTCTTT. The J gene is TRBJ1-1, the V gene TRBV25-1; a possible D gene is TRBD1 (5 bases). The V end was cut by 2 bases, the J end by 0 bases, with 10 bases between. The CDR3 consists of 15 residues. Germline V gene lookup returns CDR1 MGHDK and CDR2 SYGVNS. Full variable domain (rest looked up from reference TRBV25-1 and TRBJ1-1): EADIYQTPRYLVIGTGKKITLECSQTMGHDKMYWYQQDPGMELHLIHYSYGVNSTEKGDLSSESTVSRIRTEHFPLTLESARPSHTSQYLCASSETGLLNTEAFFGQGTRLTVV.

Remarks on this clone: Other nucleotide sequences in the sample specify the same CDR3. The chain carries TRBV27 and TRBJ2-4, with D hard to call. V was pared by 6 bases and J by 1 base, with 7 bases between. The germline gives CDR1 MNHEY, CDR2 SMNVEV (reference sequence). The CDR3 is 13 amino acids. DNA of the CDR3: TGTGCCAGCAGCCCCGGTGCCAAAAACATTCAGTACTTC. The encoded protein is CASSPGAKNIQYF.

The V gene is TRBV30, the J gene TRBJ2-7; D may be TRBD1 (6 bases). Germline CDR1 reads GTSNPN; CDR2 reads SVGIG (reference sequence). V was shortened by 8 bases and J by 3 bases, with 14 bases between the two germline ends. The length of the CDR3 is 12 residues. The CDR3 DNA reads as TGTGCCAGCGTGGGGGCGCGCTACGAGCAGTACTTC. Translated: CASVGARYEQYF.